The present T cell receptor beta chain was sequenced within a study of blood T cell repertoires in COVID-19. Study processing details: Amplification of reference gene primers provided the estimated nucleated cell counts. This table comes from immunoSEQ multiplex PCR, and its TCRdb copy is limited to in-frame clones, with some not included. That table is the source of V, J and clone size, and D and trimming were worked out from the DNA. The sample lists a few hundred thousand clones, about 81% seen once, with approximately 9.2% in the top ten. This CDR3 contains 14 residues. The germline V gene encodes CDR1 MNHEY and CDR2 SMNVEV (reference sequence). J gave up 7 bases and V 10 bases, and 15 bases lay outside the gene matches. Cohorts were based on clinical histories the participants reported.

This chain connects TRBV27 to TRBJ2-7; 8 nucleotides line up with TRBD2. This TCR was sampled from a man aged 40-50 years who had recovered from COVID-19. Sequenced material: PBMCs or T cells enriched from blood (not recorded which). The CDR3, as DNA: TGTGCCACCGCGCCTGGACTAGCATCGGGAGAGCAGTACTTC. It yields the protein CATAPGLASGEQYF.